The present T cell receptor (beta chain) was sequenced within a study of T-cell memory formation after mild COVID-19. Study background: Across donors, TCR clusters were largely donor specific.

Via MiXCR, TCRdb re-called the 5' RACE reads, giving one row per CDR3 protein. The sample carries hundreds of thousands of distinct CDR3 sequences, 13% to 15% recorded once. Points from the study as a whole: Contracting CD4+ clones lay largely in CM and EM, with CD8+ ones residing in EMRA. Day 15 to 85 contractors were CD4/CD8 balanced; later expanders leaned CD4+.

This clonotype was picked up a small number of times. Its antigen is undetermined. Germline V gene data show CDR1 as PRHDT and CDR2 as FYEKMQ (reference sequence). The CDR3 spans 14 residues. Trimming removed 4 bases at V and 4 bases at J, with 11 bases between. The source material was PBMCs or a T cell subset sorted from them (not recorded which). The source is a young man who had mild COVID-19 (a few samples of this study predate the infection). Cell type and time point are not known. The chain links TRBV13 to TRBJ1-5; D gene uncertain. The CDR3 DNA sequence: TGTGCCAGCAGCTCTCGGGCCTTAAATCAGCCCCAGCATTTT. This gives the protein CASSSRALNQPQHF.